This TCR beta chain was sequenced during a study of T-cell memory formation after mild COVID-19. General observations from the study: Mainly CM and EM harbored the contracting CD4+ clones; mainly EMRA harbored the CD8+ ones. There was a balanced CD4/CD8 profile in clones contracting day 15 to 85, and later expanders leaned CD4+.

The CDR3 spans 13 residues. Trimming stripped 2 bases from V and 4 bases from J, with 7 bases between. Germline V CDR1 and CDR2: SEHNR, FQNEAQ (reference sequence). Barcoded TCR alpha and TCR beta cDNA libraries with UMIs came from 5'RACE using constant-segment primers. One entry per CDR3 protein results from TCRdb running MiXCR on the 5' RACE reads. This table has more than 450,000 distinct CDR3 sequences, 15% to 20% appearing once. Only a few counts were recorded for this clonotype. Its antigen is currently unknown. This TCR came from an adult woman who had mild COVID-19 (a few samples of this study predate the infection). Cell type and time point are not known. The specimen sequenced was PBMCs or a T cell subset sorted from them (not recorded which). The V call is TRBV7-9, the J call TRBJ2-3; no reliable D call. The CDR3 coding sequence is TGTGCCAGCAGCTTAAGGCGGTCAGATACGCAGTATTTT. Translated: CASSLRRSDTQYF.